A single sample gave rise to the 32 T cell receptor beta chains below, sequenced in a study of blood T cell repertoires in COVID-19. Libraries were prepared by immunoSEQ multiplex PCR; TCRdb keeps only in-frame clonotypes and omits some of them. This sample carries 310,000 or so clones, around 89% of them seen once, and the ten largest clones take roughly 1.6%. Sequences were obtained from PBMCs or T cells enriched from blood (not recorded which). Receptors originate from a woman aged 18-29 years with acute COVID-19.

The chain carries TRBV19 and TRBJ1-4; 9 nucleotides line up with TRBD1. CDR1 is LNHDA and CDR2 is SQIVND in the germline V gene (reference sequence). This CDR3 region has 15 residues. V trimming: 5 bases; J trimming: 7 bases; junction bases outside the gene matches: 8. CDR3 coding DNA: TGTGCCAGTAGTGGGCCCGGGACAGGGCTTGAAAAACTGTTTTTT. Its protein is CASSGPGTGLEKLFF.

The chain employs TRBV14 and TRBJ1-1; 7 bases fit TRBD1. The J segment lost 6 bases and the V segment lost 5 bases, leaving 6 bases of the junction unmatched. This CDR3 has 13 amino acids. CDR1 SGHDN and CDR2 FVKESK come from the germline V gene. Written as DNA, the CDR3 is TGTGCCAGCAGCAAAGGGGGCTTACCTGAAGCTTTCTTT. It encodes CASSKGGLPEAFF.

The gene calls are TRBV29-1 and TRBJ1-5; 9 bases align to TRBD1. Trimming at V came to 7 bases and at J to 8 bases, leaving 9 bases not matched to a gene. Per germline, CDR1 SQVTM and CDR2 ANQGSEA. The CDR3 is 13 amino acids. CDR3 sequence: CSATGGPGKPQHF. The CDR3 DNA is TGCAGCGCAACAGGGGGCCCGGGGAAGCCCCAGCATTTT. The whole variable domain, filled in from reference TRBV29-1 and TRBJ1-5, reads SAVISQKPSRDICQRGTSLTIQCQVDSQVTMMFWYRQQPGQSLTLIATANQGSEATYESGFVIDKFPISRPNLTFSTLTVSNMSPEDSSIYLCSATGGPGKPQHFGDGTRLSIL.

The chain is built from TRBV10-2 and TRBJ1-5; D is perhaps TRBD1 (6 bases). Germline lookup yields CDR1 WSHSY and CDR2 SAAADI. Between the trimmed V and J ends, which lost 1 base and 0 bases, there was a span of 10 bases. The CDR3 runs to 16 residues. Here the CDR3 reads CASSELGDISNQPQHF. For the CDR3, the DNA is TGCGCCAGCAGTGAGTTAGGGGACATTAGCAATCAGCCCCAGCATTTT.

The table lists this clone with a few counts. The rearrangement links TRBV27 to TRBJ2-7, with 9 bases aligning to TRBD1. V was pared by 6 bases and J by 4 bases, with 16 bases of the junction left unmatched. This CDR3 is built from 17 residues. In germline, CDR1 is MNHEY, CDR2 SMNVEV (reference sequence). Here the CDR3 DNA reads TGTGCCAGCAGCCCCGCGTGGACAGGGGTATACTTGTACGAGCAGTACTTC. It specifies CASSPAWTGVYLYEQYF.

The gene calls are TRBV6-1 and TRBJ1-3; no firm D call. Trimming removed 3 bases from V and 4 bases from J, with 4 bases in between. CDR1 and CDR2 (germline): MNHNS, SASEGT. CDR3 length: 12 residues. The CDR3 region has the DNA TGTGCCAGCAGTGAGAGAGGAAACACCATATATTTT. It yields the protein CASSERGNTIYF.

The chain carries TRBV4-2 and TRBJ1-6; tentative D call: TRBD1 (6 bases). CDR1 LGHNA and CDR2 YNFKEQ come from the germline V gene. The CDR3 contains 16 residues. Trimming shortened V by 0 bases and J by 9 bases, and 15 bases separated the two germline ends. The CDR3, as DNA: TGTGCCAGCAGCCAAGAGGTAGGAGGACAGCCTTCACCCCTCCACTTT. It encodes CASSQEVGGQPSPLHF.

V and J are TRBV9 and TRBJ2-7; 7 bases fit TRBD2. Germline values: CDR1 SGDLS, CDR2 YYNGEE. The CDR3 is made up of 15 amino acids. The ends lost 2 bases at V and 4 bases at J; junction bases unmatched: 9. Here the CDR3 reads CASSVLGEGPYEQYF. The DNA for the CDR3 is TGTGCCAGCAGCGTCCTAGGGGAGGGTCCTTACGAGCAGTACTTC.

The chain combines TRBV7-6 with TRBJ2-4; TRBD2 aligns across 7 bases. Germline V gives CDR1 SGHVS, CDR2 FNYEAQ. The CDR3 extends over 17 amino acids. The V segment lost 1 base and the J segment 0 bases; nucleotides outside the gene matches: 6. The CDR3 DNA follows: TGTGCCAGCAGCTTAGAAGCGGCTAGCGGAGCCAAAAACATTCAGTACTTC. Its protein product is CASSLEAASGAKNIQYF.

The V and J genes are TRBV4-3 and TRBJ2-1; D is possibly TRBD2 (5 bases). V was cut by 1 base and J by 5 bases, with 27 bases left in between. Germline V gene data show CDR1 as LGHNA and CDR2 as YSLEER. This CDR3 comprises 20 residues. Here the CDR3 DNA reads TGCGCCAGCAGCCAAGCCGGTTCGGTCTCGGGAATAGGACTCAACAATGAGCAGTTCTTC. Its protein is CASSQAGSVSGIGLNNEQFF.

The rearrangement links TRBV18 to TRBJ2-1, with 8 bases aligning to TRBD2. This CDR3 has 19 amino acids. Germline trimming cut 4 bases from V and 0 bases from J; bases unmatched to any gene: 14. The germline gives CDR1 KGHSH, CDR2 LQKENI. The CDR3 sequence is CASSRPGMAGRGSYNEQFF. In DNA form, the CDR3 reads TGTGCCAGCTCACGGCCCGGGATGGCCGGGAGGGGCTCCTACAATGAGCAGTTCTTC.

The rearrangement joins TRBV7-9 to TRBJ2-3, with 11 nucleotides matching TRBD2. This CDR3 contains 16 residues. The germline CDR1 and CDR2 sequences are SEHNR and FQNEAQ (reference sequence). With 3 bases clipped from V and 0 bases from J, the junction kept 2 bases outside the gene matches. The CDR3 loop reads CASSFRLAGSTDTQYF. The CDR3 bases are TGTGCCAGCAGCTTTAGACTAGCGGGGAGCACAGATACGCAGTATTTT.

The chain links TRBV5-1 to TRBJ1-5; no definite D call. Germline assignment: CDR1 SGHRS and CDR2 YFSETQ. V was trimmed by 4 bases and J by 3 bases, leaving 8 bases between them. The CDR3 totals 13 residues. Here the CDR3 reads CASSPGLNQPQHF. CDR3 coding DNA: TGCGCCAGCAGCCCGGGTCTCAATCAGCCCCAGCATTTT.

The chain carries TRBV5-1 and TRBJ2-5, with D possibly matching TRBD1 (6 bases). Trimming removed 4 bases at V and 1 base at J, with 11 bases between. Germline CDR1 and CDR2: SGHRS and YFSETQ. This CDR3 is 14 amino acids long. CDR3 sequence (DNA): TGCGCCAGCAGCCTACTCAGGGGCCAAGAGACCCAGTACTTC. Amino acid sequence: CASSLLRGQETQYF.

The CDR3 region is CASSAGLAFNEQFF. The CDR3 DNA is TGTGCCAGCAGCGCGGGACTAGCTTTCAATGAGCAGTTCTTC. This chain connects TRBV9 to TRBJ2-1; TRBD2 matches at 9 bases. CDR1 and CDR2 (germline): SGDLS, YYNGEE. The junction had 4 bases not matched to a gene; V was cut back by 3 bases and J by 6 bases. The CDR3 has 14 residues.

This sequence joins TRBV28 and TRBJ2-1; 9 bases are a match to TRBD1. This CDR3 comprises 16 residues. With 7 bases clipped from V and 8 bases from J, the junction kept 15 bases outside the gene matches. The germline V gene has CDR1 MDHEN and CDR2 SYDVKM. CDR3 sequence: CASIEHPGQGIDEQFF. The CDR3 DNA follows: TGTGCCAGCATCGAACACCCGGGACAGGGTATCGATGAGCAGTTCTTC.

The J gene is TRBJ1-1, the V gene TRBV11-2, with 11 positions matching TRBD1. There are 15 residues in the CDR3. Per germline, CDR1 SGHAT and CDR2 FQNNGV. V gave up 5 bases and J gave up 4 bases; unmatched junction bases: 6. This CDR3 reads CASSTRDRGGTEAFF. The CDR3 region has the DNA TGTGCCAGCAGCACTCGGGACAGGGGGGGCACTGAAGCTTTCTTT.

CDR3 nucleotide sequence: TGTGCCAGCAGCCTCGAAATACCGGGACTCTACGAGCAGTACTTC. Protein: CASSLEIPGLYEQYF. The chain is built from TRBV11-2 and TRBJ2-7; perhaps TRBD2 as D (6 bases). The CDR3 runs 15 residues. The V gene's germline CDR1 is SGHAT and CDR2 FQNNGV. V was trimmed by 5 bases and J by 3 bases, leaving 17 bases between them. The full variable domain, its missing parts supplied by reference TRBV11-2 and TRBJ2-7, is EAGVAQSPRYKIIEKRQSVAFWCNPISGHATLYWYQQILGQGPKLLIQFQNNGVVDDSQLPKDRFSAERLKGVDSTLKIQPAKLEDSAVYLCASSLEIPGLYEQYFGPGTRLTVT.

V and J are TRBV5-1 and TRBJ2-4, with a possible D match to TRBD1 (5 bases). V lost 5 bases and J 3 bases, leaving 12 bases between the germline ends. The CDR3 covers 14 residues. Germline loops: CDR1 SGHRS, CDR2 YFSETQ. The CDR3 here is CASRPGYGKNIQYF. CDR3 DNA: TGCGCCAGCAGACCAGGGTACGGCAAAAACATTCAGTACTTC.

The chain is built from TRBV30 and TRBJ2-7; possibly TRBD1 for D (5 bases). Trimming shortened V by 3 bases and J by 7 bases, and 13 bases separated the two germline ends. The CDR3 length is 12 residues. CDR1 and CDR2 from the germline V gene are GTSNPN and SVGIG (reference sequence). The CDR3 DNA follows: TGTGCCTGGAGGGCAGGACACCAGGAGCAGTACTTC. It is translated as CAWRAGHQEQYF.

For this clone: At one end the junction does not follow the germline gene, possibly because of a read error. The rearrangement links TRBV7-7 to TRBJ1-3, with TRBD1 matching 7 bases. This CDR3 is 15 amino acids long. Per the germline V gene, CDR1 is SSHAT and CDR2 is FNYEAQ (reference sequence). This CDR3 reads CASSSTTGLGNTIYF. DNA for the CDR3: TGTGCTAGCAGCTCCACGACAGGGCTTGGAAACACCATATATTTT.

The V gene is TRBV27, the J gene TRBJ2-1; 7 bases fit TRBD2. This CDR3 is 16 amino acids long. Germline CDR1 reads MNHEY; CDR2 reads SMNVEV (reference sequence). The V segment lost 2 bases and the J segment 4 bases; nucleotides outside the gene matches: 8. CDR3 sequence reads: CASSLKGLAVYNEQFF. The CDR3, as DNA: TGTGCCAGCAGTTTAAAGGGGCTAGCGGTATACAATGAGCAGTTCTTC.

The V and J genes are TRBV7-6 and TRBJ2-1; 8 nucleotides agree with TRBD2. The CDR3 runs 16 residues. Germline lookup yields CDR1 SGHVS and CDR2 FNYEAQ. V lost 4 bases, J lost 0 bases, and 5 bases stayed unmatched. CDR3 residues: CASSWTGGSSYNEQFF. The DNA for the CDR3 is TGTGCCAGCAGCTGGACGGGGGGGAGCTCCTACAATGAGCAGTTCTTC.

This chain connects TRBV7-2 to TRBJ2-3; 10 bases are a match to TRBD2. J was trimmed by 6 bases and V by 5 bases; bases with no gene match: 11. Per the germline V gene, CDR1 is SGHTA and CDR2 is FQGNSA. This CDR3 region has 16 residues. The CDR3 sequence is CASSALAGEVRDTQYF. For the CDR3, the DNA is TGTGCCAGCAGCGCCCTAGCGGGAGAAGTCAGGGATACGCAGTATTTT.

The V call is TRBV4-2, the J call TRBJ2-1; 15 nucleotides align to TRBD2. The CDR3 is 16 residues long. From germline, CDR1 is LGHNA and CDR2 YNFKEQ. V lost 4 bases to trimming and J lost 8 bases; unmatched junction nucleotides: 6. CDR3: CASSRTSGRALDEQFF. In DNA, the CDR3 is TGTGCCAGCAGCCGGACTAGCGGGAGGGCCTTGGATGAGCAGTTCTTC.

J is TRBJ2-5 and V is TRBV28, with D possibly TRBD1 on 6 matching bases. CDR3 length: 13 residues. The germline gives CDR1 MDHEN, CDR2 SYDVKM. V lost 10 bases and J 7 bases, leaving 19 bases between the germline ends. CDR3 bases: TGTGCCACCACCGCCGGACAGCTGGGGACCCAGTACTTC. Translating it yields CATTAGQLGTQYF.

This rearrangement joins TRBV11-2 to TRBJ2-2; the match to TRBD2 covers 9 bases. Per germline, CDR1 SGHAT and CDR2 FQNNGV. This CDR3 contains 16 residues. V gave up 6 bases and J gave up 5 bases; unmatched junction bases: 10. CDR3 sequence reads: CASRSVRLAGTGELFF. In nucleotides, the CDR3 is TGTGCCAGCAGATCCGTCCGGCTAGCGGGAACCGGGGAGCTGTTTTTT.

The gene calls are TRBV7-6 and TRBJ1-6; 7 nucleotides match TRBD1. The CDR3 is 15 amino acids. Germline V lookup: CDR1 SGHVS, CDR2 FNYEAQ. V lost 5 bases, J lost 5 bases, and 6 bases stayed unmatched. CDR3 loop: CASSPAGGDNSPLHF. The CDR3, as DNA: TGTGCCAGCAGCCCGGCAGGGGGTGATAATTCACCCCTCCACTTT. The whole variable domain, filled in from reference TRBV7-6 and TRBJ1-6, reads GAGVSQSPRYKVTKRGQDVALRCDPISGHVSLYWYRQALGQGPEFLTYFNYEAQQDKSGLPNDRFSAERPEGSISTLTIQRTEQRDSAMYRCASSPAGGDNSPLHFGNGTRLTVT.

The V and J genes are TRBV4-2 and TRBJ1-1; no reliable D call. This CDR3 contains 16 residues. V was trimmed by 0 bases and J by 0 bases, leaving 11 bases between them. Looked up from germline, CDR1 is LGHNA and CDR2 is YNFKEQ. CDR3 protein: CASSQELTPMNTEAFF. In DNA form, the CDR3 reads TGTGCCAGCAGCCAAGAGCTGACACCGATGAACACTGAAGCTTTCTTT.

This chain connects TRBV24-1 to TRBJ2-2, with D possibly matching TRBD1 (5 bases). Germline values: CDR1 KGHDR, CDR2 SFDVKD. V was trimmed by 1 base and J by 2 bases, leaving 7 bases between them. This CDR3 is 15 amino acids long. The CDR3: CATSDFRTNTGELFF. The CDR3 DNA reads as TGTGCCACCAGTGATTTCCGGACAAACACCGGGGAGCTGTTTTTT.

This rearrangement joins TRBV18 to TRBJ2-1, with 8 bases that match TRBD2. Germline V gives CDR1 KGHSH, CDR2 LQKENI. This CDR3 comprises 19 residues. With 0 bases clipped from V and 7 bases from J, the junction kept 17 bases outside the gene matches. CDR3 protein: CASSPPEESGSLKGNEQFF. The CDR3 DNA follows: TGTGCCAGCTCACCACCGGAGGAGAGCGGGAGTTTAAAAGGGAATGAGCAGTTCTTC.

The rearrangement links TRBV18 to TRBJ1-5, with 9 bases matching TRBD1. In germline, CDR1 is KGHSH, CDR2 LQKENI. Unmatched junction bases numbered 6, after V lost 3 bases and J lost 6 bases. This CDR3 spans 15 amino acids. Here the CDR3 DNA reads TGTGCCAGCTCACCGGACAGGGGAATGGGTCAGCCCCAGCATTTT. Translation gives CASSPDRGMGQPQHF.